These 8 T cell receptor beta chains were all obtained from the same sample, sequenced in a study of T cells in localized non-small cell lung cancer. TCRdb keeps only in-frame clones here, not all; method: immunoSEQ multiplex PCR. The sample contains 45,000 to 60,000 clones, more than 80% of which appear only once. Source: peripheral blood, taken before any cancer treatment. Receptors were obtained from a woman aged 40-75 years with stage I lung adenocarcinoma.

V gene TRBV11-2 combines with J gene TRBJ2-1; tentative D call: TRBD2 (6 bases). This CDR3 has 17 residues. V lost 2 bases to trimming and J lost 0 bases, with 14 bases between them. Per germline, CDR1 SGHAT and CDR2 FQNNGV. The CDR3 DNA is TGTGCCAGCAGCTTATGGGGGGACTCGAGCTCCTACAATGAGCAGTTCTTC. This encodes CASSLWGDSSSYNEQFF.

The chain is built from TRBV2 and TRBJ1-2; D not resolved. With 7 bases removed from V and 3 bases from J, the gap between germline ends came to 18 bases. CDR3 length: 15 amino acids. In germline, CDR1 is SNHLY, CDR2 FYNNEI. CDR3 sequence: CASTSPERFDYGYTF. The CDR3 DNA is TGTGCCAGCACCTCCCCCGAACGCTTTGACTATGGCTACACCTTC.

The sample holds a few counts of this clone. V gene TRBV6-5 combines with J gene TRBJ1-2; no clear D gene. V was cut by 7 bases and J by 0 bases, with 9 bases left in between. The CDR3 spans 13 residues. Germline V gene data show CDR1 as MNHEY and CDR2 as SVGAGI. The CDR3 spells CASTISANYGYTF. CDR3 nucleotide sequence: TGTGCCAGCACCATCTCAGCTAACTATGGCTACACCTTC.

In this sample, this clone turned up once. J is TRBJ1-6 and V is TRBV19, with a possible D match to TRBD1 (5 bases). The CDR3 consists of 16 residues. Germline-derived CDR1 and CDR2 are LNHDA and SQIVND (reference sequence). V was trimmed by 6 bases and J by 9 bases, leaving 21 bases between them. CDR3 sequence (DNA): TGTGCCAGTAGCAACGGCCCGGGACGTGGAGGTTCACCCCTCCACTTT. Protein sequence: CASSNGPGRGGSPLHF.

V usage is TRBV7-2 and J usage is TRBJ2-7; 9 bases agree with TRBD1. Germline V gene lookup returns CDR1 SGHTA and CDR2 FQGNSA. V trimming: 6 bases; J trimming: 8 bases; junction bases outside the gene matches: 5. The CDR3 runs 12 residues. CDR3 sequence (DNA): TGTGCCAGCAGTCCCACAGGGGGCAAGCAGTACTTC. Its protein product is CASSPTGGKQYF.

CDR3 bases: TGTGCCAGCAACCCGCTCTCAGCGGGGGGCACCGGGGAGCTGTTTTTT. Translated: CASNPLSAGGTGELFF. This chain connects TRBV7-6 to TRBJ2-2, with TRBD2 matching 9 bases. The CDR3 totals 16 residues. The germline V gene has CDR1 SGHVS and CDR2 FNYEAQ. V dropped 7 bases and J dropped 4; count of bases not matched to a gene: 10.

The chain uses TRBV6-5 and TRBJ2-3, with D perhaps TRBD2 (6 bases). The germline V gene has CDR1 MNHEY and CDR2 SVGAGI. The CDR3 is made up of 14 amino acids. V was shortened by 3 bases and J by 5 bases, with 12 bases between the two germline ends. CDR3 sequence reads: CASSYGGFVDTQYF. CDR3 bases: TGTGCCAGCAGTTATGGGGGGTTTGTAGATACGCAGTATTTT.

J is TRBJ2-7 and V is TRBV5-5, with D perhaps matching TRBD1 (8 bases). CDR1 and CDR2 (germline): SGHKS, YYEKEE (reference sequence). This CDR3 spans 14 amino acids. The ends were cut back, 4 bases at V and 12 bases at J, with 23 bases in the middle. CDR3 sequence reads: CASSPLTRGTGRYF. As DNA, the CDR3 is TGTGCCAGCAGCCCTCTCACGCGGGGGACAGGTCGGTACTTC.